This T cell receptor beta chain was observed in a study of T cells expressing NK-cell markers. Study-level information: There were seven HCMV-seropositive donors and one seronegative donor among the eight sequenced.

Production of TCR beta cDNA relied on 5'RACE template switching with UMIs. TCRdb reprocessed the 5' RACE reads and stores each CDR3 protein as one record, lacking DNA. The sample includes fewer than 400,000 distinct CDR3 sequences. This CDR3 contains 17 residues. CDR1 is SGHRS and CDR2 is YFSETQ in the germline V gene. The source of this sequence is a man between 18 and 69 years old in good health. The gene calls are TRBV5-1 and TRBJ2-2; TCRdb calls TRBD1, which cannot be checked without DNA. Sequencing was done on a sample of blood T cells: a sorted CD56 or NKG2C T cell subset, CD4+ or CD8+ T cells, or bulk PBMC T cells (not recorded which). The CDR3 protein is CASSLERDRRDTGELFF. Full variable domain (remainder filled in from reference TRBV5-1 and TRBJ2-2): KAGVTQTPRYLIKTRGQQVTLSCSPISGHRSVSWYQQTPGQGLQFLFEYFSETQRNKGNFPGRFSGRQFSNSRSEMNVSTLELGDSALYLCASSLERDRRDTGELFFGEGSRLTVL.